This T cell receptor beta chain was observed in a study of identical twins (dated by TCRdb to about 2016). Context from the whole study: To test whether fetal clonotypes persist, this study deep-sequenced TCR alpha and beta repertoires from monozygotic twins, from unrelated adults of various ages, and from cord blood. To rule out contamination, the twin experiments were replicated at different times with different library preparation protocols.

Library method: 5' RACE. Sequencing instrument: Illumina HiSeq 2000. A universal primer binding site was introduced by template switching, and a unique molecular identifier was present in the final cDNA, enabling accurate counting of TCR cDNA molecules. First-strand cDNA for TCR alpha and beta chains was synthesized from specific primers in the conserved constant-segment region. To control for contamination, each cDNA library was double barcoded with a SMART-Mk sample barcode plus Illumina barcodes. TruSeq adapter sequences along with Illumina sample barcodes were introduced in two successive PCR steps. The Illumina HiSeq platform was used with custom primers to sequence TCR alpha and beta cDNA libraries. The original methods were these. Raw reads were processed with MiGEC to extract unique molecular identifiers, and MiXCR was used to determine CDR3 positions. Recombination models were inferred per individual with the repgenHMM and IGoR tools using an EM algorithm. Shared clonotype analysis was performed with the tcR package in R, normalizing sharing by the product of cloneset sizes. Out-of-frame nonproductive sequences were analyzed to study raw recombination free of thymic and clonal selection effects. TCRdb ran its own pipeline on the public reads, namely fastp trimming at Q25 and MiXCR clone calling, and kept in-frame beta chains. Rows with one shared CDR3 protein collapse into an entry with the most common genes and DNA. TCRdb's processing, not the study's, gives the V and J calls here. The sample includes about 220,000 distinct CDR3 sequences, with over 5% observed a single time. Roughly 15% of the sample is in the top ten clones.

All donors were healthy Caucasians. Three pairs of female monozygotic twins, all aged roughly 18 to 29 years, made up the twin cohort. Positive isolation kits from Invitrogen were used to isolate the CD4+ and CD8+ T cell populations. Inclusive of the bounding cysteine and phenylalanine, the CDR3 is 15 residues long. Only the CDR3 part of the read is kept: 45 bases, read in frame from the first base. Trimming takes 4 bases off V and 1 base off J; junction bases not matched to a gene: 5. CDR1 and CDR2 were assigned from the germline V gene as SNHLY and FYNNEI. General conclusions and limits of the study: Excess twin sharing in beta out-of-frame sequences was weaker because fewer shared sequences lowered the signal-to-noise ratio. Abundant cord blood beta clonotypes had fewer insertions, young adult naive repertoires showed a similar but weaker trend, and memory repertoires showed no such trend. Because the same donors could not be followed over many years, the conclusions relied on cross-sectional statistical analysis. In monozygotic twins, recombination models systematically underestimated out-of-frame TCR alpha sharing, but the models matched the sharing seen between unrelated individuals. Out-of-frame TCR alpha sequences shared between twins showed an excess of low generation-probability sequences compared with coincidental sharing between unrelated individuals. Invariant T cells such as MAIT and iNKT could partly confound zero-insertion analyses, though diverse VJ usage argued against this for most clonotypes.

This clonotype has only a few counts. Its recognized antigen is unknown. Per-nucleotide qualities are absent, and no much larger clonotype sits a single base away. The data were also submitted as part of a second study, on T cells expressing NK-cell markers. According to the second study: In sorted CD3+CD56+NKG2C+, CD3+CD56+NKG2C- and CD3+CD56-NKG2C+ T-cell subsets from eight donors, TCR beta-chain repertoires were profiled. Among the eight sequenced donors, seven were HCMV-seropositive and one was HCMV-seronegative. To restrict sorting to alphabetaTCR-expressing T cells, an anti-gammadeltaTCR antibody was added in several experiments. For six donors, the dominant CD3+CD56+NKG2C+ clonotypes were among the top 10 CD8+ clonotypes and accounted for roughly 1.0-8% of CD8+ T cells. Those dominant clonotypes were again the most abundant among CD3+CD56-NKG2C+ cells in a few donors, at 28.3-60.1%. It remained unclear whether the expanded NKG2C-expressing T cell clones were specific for HCMV antigens. Randomly selected healthy volunteers, three men and five women, were used as the eight sequenced donors. HCMV-specific IgG was detected in serum with a commercial ELISA kit to determine HCMV serostatus. MIGEC handled demultiplexing of the reads and grouping by UMI, while MiTCR was used to assemble and quantify clonotypes. To exclude erroneous sequences, any TCR cDNA sequence not supported by at least two reads was discarded. The tcR package was used for downstream repertoire analysis, with clonotypes matched between fractions based on CDR3 nucleotide sequence plus V segment. VDJmatch was used to annotate antigen specificity against VDJdb, with one amino acid substitution in CDR3 permitted.

This sequence originates from a woman between 18 and 30 years old in good health. The receptor chain draws on TRBV2 and TRBJ2-3, and 7 junction bases match TRBD1. Specimen: CD8+ T cells sorted from blood. Here the CDR3 is given as CASSATGTGTDTQYF. The DNA sequence follows: TGTGCCAGCAGTGCAACCGGGACAGGCACAGATACGCAGTATTTT.